This T cell receptor beta chain was sequenced during a study of blood T cell repertoires in COVID-19. About the research overall: Italy, Spain and the United States were the sources of the convalescent and acute COVID-19 samples. T cells, B-cell-depleted T cells, or PBMCs provided the cDNA or gDNA that served as material.

With 5 bases clipped from V and 1 base from J, the junction kept 16 bases outside the gene matches. The CDR3 is 19 residues long. Per germline, CDR1 SGHTA and CDR2 FQGNSA. Methods used by the authors: Nucleated cell number was recorded as an estimate derived from reference gene primer amplification. Assay: immunoSEQ multiplex PCR; the TCRdb copy retains only in-frame clones and omits some. The D gene and trimming were derived from the DNA, and the V and J assignments and clone size from that table. The sample holds nearly 55,000 clones, 70% to 90% seen once. This clone was detected once. Source material: peripheral blood. The chain has TRBV7-2 and TRBJ2-5; 10 positions match TRBD2. This TCR was sampled from a man between 70 and 80 years old with active COVID-19. The CDR3 nucleotides read TGTGCCAGCAGCGTTACCGGGCTAGCGGGGGCGGGGGGCCAAGAGACCCAGTACTTC. Protein sequence: CASSVTGLAGAGGQETQYF.